The entry below gives a single T cell receptor (beta chain) sequence along with its context. Its target is not known. These data originate in a study of OX40 agonist ivuxolimab in advanced cancers. Study-level background: Partial responses were achieved by three patients, one with hepatocellular carcinoma and two with cutaneous melanoma. Regarding the study as a whole: Determination of antigen specificity was not performed for the expanded peripheral T cells. In the 0.1-3.0 mg/kg groups, partial responders showed among the lowest expansion.

CDR3 size: 16 residues. CDR1 is LNHNV and CDR2 is YYDKDF in the germline V gene (reference sequence). Trimming left V 1 base short and J 2 bases short, with 11 bases between. The protocol was immunoSEQ multiplex PCR, while the TCRdb copy is restricted to in-frame clones and leaves out a portion. The data show 100,000 or so clones, about nine tenths seen once. The receptor was isolated from an adult with an advanced solid tumor such as melanoma, head and neck, liver or kidney cancer. Sequenced here: CD4+ or CD8+ T cells sorted from blood, sampled in a trial of the OX40 agonist ivuxolimab. The chain employs TRBV15 and TRBJ2-2; D may be TRBD1 or TRBD2 (5 bases each). CDR3: CATSRGLRDNTGELFF. Here the CDR3 DNA reads TGTGCCACCAGCAGAGGCCTCCGGGACAACACCGGGGAGCTGTTTTTT.